The clone carrying this T cell receptor beta chain has a count of ten or more. This sample is drawn from a study of T cell repertoires in cytomegalovirus infection. Study overall: Based on public TCR beta signatures, there were indications of CMV infection and of a matching HLA type.

One entry per CDR3 protein, called by TCRdb with MiXCR from the reads. Seen here are 480,000 or so distinct CDR3 sequences, 10% to 12% observed once, and the top ten hold 9.5% to 13%. Sequencing was performed on PBMCs. The sequence was collected from a human donor in good health (CMV status not recorded). Some clones in this sample may be carry-over from other donors' samples.

The CDR3 region has the DNA TGTGCCAGTAGTATCAGGGACACCGGGGAGCTGTTTTTT. It translates to CASSIRDTGELFF. The gene calls are TRBV19 and TRBJ2-2, with D maybe TRBD1 (5 bases). Trimming took 3 bases from V and 3 from J, leaving 5 bases between them. CDR3 length: 13 residues. Per germline, CDR1 LNHDA and CDR2 SQIVND (reference sequence).